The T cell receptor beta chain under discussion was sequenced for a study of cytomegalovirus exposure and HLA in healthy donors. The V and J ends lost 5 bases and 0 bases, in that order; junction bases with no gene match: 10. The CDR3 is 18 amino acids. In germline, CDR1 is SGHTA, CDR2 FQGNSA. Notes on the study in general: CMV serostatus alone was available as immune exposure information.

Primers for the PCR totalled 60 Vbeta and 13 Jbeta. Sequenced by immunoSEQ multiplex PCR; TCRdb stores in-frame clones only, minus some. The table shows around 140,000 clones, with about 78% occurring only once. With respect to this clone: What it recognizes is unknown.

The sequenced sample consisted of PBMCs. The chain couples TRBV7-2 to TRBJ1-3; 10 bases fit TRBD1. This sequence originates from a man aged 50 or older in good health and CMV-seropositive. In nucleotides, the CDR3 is TGTGCCAGCAGCCCGGGACAGGGGTGGAGAGGCTCTGGAAACACCATATATTTT. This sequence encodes CASSPGQGWRGSGNTIYF.